These 15 T cell receptor beta chains were sequenced from one sample in a study of blood T cell repertoires in COVID-19. Generated by immunoSEQ multiplex PCR, the TCRdb table keeps only in-frame clones and is missing some. The sample lists over 100,000 clones, about 80% seen once, with 4% in the top ten. What was sequenced was peripheral blood. All receptors come from a woman older than 75 with acute or convalescent COVID-19.

The J gene is TRBJ1-2, the V gene TRBV2; D not resolved. In germline, CDR1 is SNHLY, CDR2 FYNNEI. V was shortened by 11 bases and J by 8 bases, with 15 bases between the two germline ends. The length of the CDR3 is 11 residues. CDR3 DNA: TGTGCCCAGTGGAGTCTTACGGGCTACACCTTC. This encodes CAQWSLTGYTF.

The chain carries TRBV7-3 and TRBJ2-3, with D uncertain. CDR1 SGHTA and CDR2 FQGTGA come from the germline V gene. The CDR3 is 13 amino acids. V lost 5 bases and J 5 bases, leaving 11 bases between the germline ends. The CDR3 DNA is TGTGCCAGCAGCACCACTACCCAAGATACGCAGTATTTT. Protein: CASSTTTQDTQYF.

The chain recombines TRBV9 with TRBJ2-5; D not resolved. V gave up 2 bases and J gave up 0 bases, with 8 bases separating them. CDR1 is SGDLS and CDR2 is YYNGEE in the germline V gene. The CDR3 sequence is 14 residues long. CDR3 sequence reads: CASSVSRNQETQYF. CDR3 nucleotide sequence: TGTGCCAGCAGCGTGTCCAGAAACCAAGAGACCCAGTACTTC. Looking up the rest from reference TRBV9 and TRBJ2-5 gives the full variable domain: DSGVTQTPKHLITATGQRVTLRCSPRSGDLSVYWYQQSLDQGLQFLIQYYNGEERAKGNILERFSAQQFPDLHSELNLSSLELGDSALYFCASSVSRNQETQYFGPGTRLLVL.

V and J are TRBV6-5 and TRBJ1-5, with D perhaps matching TRBD1 (6 bases). Germline V lookup: CDR1 MNHEY, CDR2 SVGAGI. The CDR3 contains 13 residues. V was cut by 8 bases and J by 0 bases, with 8 bases left in between. The CDR3 sequence: CASRDTSNQPQHF. CDR3 coding DNA: TGTGCCAGCCGGGACACTAGCAATCAGCCCCAGCATTTT.

Concerning this clone: Sequence at one end of the junction differs from germline and may be a read error. This sample includes further DNA sequences coding for the same CDR3. The chain links TRBV2 to TRBJ2-3; 8 positions match TRBD2. The V gene's germline CDR1 is SNHLY and CDR2 FYNNEI. The CDR3 has 14 amino acids. The CDR3 sequence is CASSDRTSTDTQYF. The CDR3 nucleotides are TGTGCCAGCAGTGATCGGACTAGCACCGATACGCAGTATTTT.

The rearrangement links TRBV14 to TRBJ1-4; TRBD1 aligns across 8 bases. CDR1 and CDR2 (germline): SGHDN, FVKESK. With V trimmed by 2 bases and J by 8 bases, 7 bases remained unmatched. There are 15 residues in the CDR3. The CDR3 is CASSQLETGEEKLFF. CDR3 DNA: TGTGCCAGCAGCCAACTGGAGACAGGGGAGGAAAAACTGTTTTTT.

The V gene is TRBV19, the J gene TRBJ1-6; TRBD1 might be the D (6 bases). The CDR3 length is 12 residues. The V gene lost 7 bases and the J gene lost 12 bases, with 13 bases spanning the gap. The germline CDR1 and CDR2 sequences are LNHDA and SQIVND (reference sequence). The DNA for the CDR3 is TGTGCCAGTACTCAATTAGGGGGACCCCTCCACTTT. Translated, it gives CASTQLGGPLHF.

The V and J genes are TRBV9 and TRBJ2-5; D ambiguous. V lost 0 bases, J lost 2 bases, and 8 bases lay in between. The CDR3 extends over 14 amino acids. Germline CDR1 SGDLS, CDR2 YYNGEE. As DNA, the CDR3 is TGTGCCAGCAGCGTAGGAAGAGCACAAGAGACCCAGTACTTC. Translation: CASSVGRAQETQYF.

This sequence joins TRBV7-9 and TRBJ2-1; D might be TRBD1 (6 bases). The CDR3 is 14 amino acids. The germline gives CDR1 SEHNR, CDR2 FQNEAQ (reference sequence). V lost 5 bases and J 4 bases, leaving 12 bases between the germline ends. The CDR3 region has the DNA TGTGCCAGCAGCCTGGACAGATTTTACAATGAGCAGTTCTTC. It codes for CASSLDRFYNEQFF.

The chain has TRBV2 and TRBJ2-1; TRBD2 matches 7 bases. Germline-derived CDR1 and CDR2 are SNHLY and FYNNEI. J was trimmed by 8 bases and V by 8 bases; bases with no gene match: 12. This CDR3 contains 14 residues. CDR3 nucleotide sequence: TGTGCCAGCCTTACGAGGACTAGTAGCGATGAGCAGTTCTTC. Protein: CASLTRTSSDEQFF.

This sequence joins TRBV30 and TRBJ1-2; 7 nucleotides line up with TRBD1. Trimming cost V 2 bases and J 4 bases; bases outside gene matches: 7. The CDR3 consists of 14 residues. Germline V gene lookup returns CDR1 GTSNPN and CDR2 SVGIG (reference sequence). The CDR3 nucleotides are TGTGCCTGGAGTTTGGGACAGCATTTCTATGGCTACACCTTC. Residues: CAWSLGQHFYGYTF.

This chain's CDR3 is CASSLSLATGELFF. The DNA of the CDR3 is TGTGCCAGCAGTTTATCCCTAGCTACCGGGGAGCTGTTTTTT. This rearrangement joins TRBV28 to TRBJ2-2, with D tentatively TRBD2 (5 bases). The CDR3 runs to 14 residues. Trimming stripped 1 base from V and 5 bases from J, with 8 bases between. Germline-derived CDR1 and CDR2 are MDHEN and SYDVKM.

The J gene is TRBJ1-2, the V gene TRBV7-9, with a weak D call TRBD1 (6 bases). Germline CDR1 SEHNR, CDR2 FQNEAQ (reference sequence). This CDR3 contains 15 residues. V was shortened by 5 bases and J by 5 bases, with 18 bases between the two germline ends. The CDR3 region is CASSLGGGPEYGYTF. For the CDR3, the DNA is TGTGCCAGCAGCCTAGGGGGAGGGCCGGAATATGGCTACACCTTC.

The chain couples TRBV5-1 to TRBJ1-1; D may be TRBD1 (5 bases). This CDR3 region has 13 residues. Germline V gives CDR1 SGHRS, CDR2 YFSETQ. V lost 4 bases and J 5 bases, leaving 12 bases between the germline ends. DNA for the CDR3: TGCGCCAGCAGCCCCCAGGGTAGGACTGAAGCTTTCTTT. Its translation is CASSPQGRTEAFF.

The chain employs TRBV30 and TRBJ2-5; 10 bases align to TRBD2. V trimming: 0 bases; J trimming: 5 bases; junction bases outside the gene matches: 9. The germline V gene encodes CDR1 GTSNPN and CDR2 SVGIG (reference sequence). This CDR3 comprises 16 residues. The CDR3 bases are TGTGCCTGGAGTGTACGAGCGGGGGGGCAGGAGGAGACCCAGTACTTC. This codes for CAWSVRAGGQEETQYF.